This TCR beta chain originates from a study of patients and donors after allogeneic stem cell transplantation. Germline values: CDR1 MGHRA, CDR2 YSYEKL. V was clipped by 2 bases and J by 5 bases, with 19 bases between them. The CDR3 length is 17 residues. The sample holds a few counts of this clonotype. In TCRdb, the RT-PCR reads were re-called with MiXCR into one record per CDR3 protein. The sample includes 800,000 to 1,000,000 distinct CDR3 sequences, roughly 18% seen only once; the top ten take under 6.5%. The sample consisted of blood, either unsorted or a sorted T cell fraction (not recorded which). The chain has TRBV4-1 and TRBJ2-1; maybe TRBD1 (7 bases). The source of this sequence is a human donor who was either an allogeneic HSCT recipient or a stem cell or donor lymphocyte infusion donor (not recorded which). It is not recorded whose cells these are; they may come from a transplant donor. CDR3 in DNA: TGCGCCAGCAGCCAATTGTTACGGGGGACAGACCACAATGAGCAGTTCTTC. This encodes CASSQLLRGTDHNEQFF.